The rows below give T cell receptor beta chains drawn from one sample of a study of cytomegalovirus exposure and HLA in healthy donors. Sequencing used immunoSEQ multiplex PCR; TCRdb keeps in-frame clones, though not all of them. The table records approximately 140,000 clones, roughly four fifths of them present only once. Sequencing was done on a sample of PBMCs. These receptors came from a woman in her thirties or forties in good health and CMV-seronegative. Each CDR3 is given with its conserved first and last residue. The order of the fields is D gene, clone size, J gene, V gene, CDR3 DNA, CDR3 protein. The D gene is left open where the match is weak. Rows give clone size only sometimes, using once, few, many, or a class for an expanded clone.

>TRBD2|NA|TRBJ2-7|TRBV5-1
TGCGCCAGCAGCTTGAATAGCGGGGACTACGAGCAGTACTTC
CASSLNSGDYEQYF
>NA|NA|TRBJ2-3|TRBV27
TGTGCCAGCAGTACCCAGGGGAGCACAGATACGCAGTATTTT
CASSTQGSTDTQYF
>NA|NA|TRBJ1-1|TRBV6-6
TGTGCCAGCAGTTACTCGCAGGGTGAAAACACTGAAGCTTTCTTT
CASSYSQGENTEAFF
>NA|few|TRBJ1-1|TRBV2
TGTGCCAGCAGTGAAGAGGGGCGCGGCACTGAAGCTTTCTTT
CASSEEGRGTEAFF
>TRBD1|NA|TRBJ2-2|TRBV5-6
TGTGCCAGCAGCGGCTGGACAGGCCAGAACACCGGGGAGCTGTTTTTT
CASSGWTGQNTGELFF
>TRBD1|NA|TRBJ2-2|TRBV7-6
TGTGCCAGCAGCGCTACAACAGGGGGAAACACCGGGGAGCTGTTTTTT
CASSATTGGNTGELFF
>NA|NA|TRBJ1-6|TRBV6-5
TGTGCCAGCAGTAATAATAATTCACCCCTCCACTTT
CASSNNNSPLHF
>TRBD2|NA|TRBJ2-3|TRBV5-1
TGCGCCAGCAGCTTGGCTTTGCGGGGGGGAACATCTAGCACAGATACGCAGTATTTT
CASSLALRGGTSSTDTQYF
>NA|NA|TRBJ2-2|TRBV5-1
TGCGCCAGCAGCTTGGTCTCCAGGTCCGGGGAGCTGTTTTTT
CASSLVSRSGELFF
>NA|NA|TRBJ1-6|TRBV28
TGTGCCAGCAGTTTTACGGGGATTGCCTCACCCCTCCACTTT
CASSFTGIASPLHF
>NA|NA|TRBJ1-1|TRBV7-9
TGTGCCAGCAACTCCCCTCGCACCGGGGGAGACACTGAAGCTTTCTTT
CASNSPRTGGDTEAFF
>NA|few|TRBJ1-5|TRBV10-3
TGTGCCATCAGTGAGAGCCGAACAGGGCATCAGCCCCAGCATTTT
CAISESRTGHQPQHF
>TRBD2|NA|TRBJ2-3|TRBV28
TGTGCCAGCAGTTTAGGGTATGGCGGGGGGGCCGTCGCAGATACGCAGTATTTT
CASSLGYGGGAVADTQYF
>TRBD1|NA|TRBJ1-2|TRBV6-5
TGTGCCAGCAGTTATTACAGGACAGGGGTAAATGGCTACACCTTC
CASSYYRTGVNGYTF